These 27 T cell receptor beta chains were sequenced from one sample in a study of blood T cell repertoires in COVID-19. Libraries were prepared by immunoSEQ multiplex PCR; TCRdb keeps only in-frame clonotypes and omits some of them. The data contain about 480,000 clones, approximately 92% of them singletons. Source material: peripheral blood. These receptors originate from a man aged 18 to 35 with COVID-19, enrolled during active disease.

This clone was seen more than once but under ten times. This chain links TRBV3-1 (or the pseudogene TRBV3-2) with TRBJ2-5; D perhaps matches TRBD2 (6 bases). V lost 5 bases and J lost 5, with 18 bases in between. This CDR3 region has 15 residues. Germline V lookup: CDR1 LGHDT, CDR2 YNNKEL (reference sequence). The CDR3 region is CASSAEGAGPETQYF. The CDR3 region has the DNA TGTGCCAGCAGCGCGGAGGGTGCAGGTCCGGAGACCCAGTACTTC.

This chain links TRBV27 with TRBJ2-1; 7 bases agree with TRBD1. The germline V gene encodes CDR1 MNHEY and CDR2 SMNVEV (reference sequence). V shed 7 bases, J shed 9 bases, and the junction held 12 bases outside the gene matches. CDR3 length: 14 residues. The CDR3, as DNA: TGTGCCAGCACCCCGTCTGCAGGGGGTTTTGAGCAGTTCTTC. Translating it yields CASTPSAGGFEQFF.

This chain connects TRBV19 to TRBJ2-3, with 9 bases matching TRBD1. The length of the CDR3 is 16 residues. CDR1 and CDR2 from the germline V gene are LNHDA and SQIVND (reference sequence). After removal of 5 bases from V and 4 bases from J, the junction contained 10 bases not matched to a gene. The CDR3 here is CASSDTDRGVPDTQYF. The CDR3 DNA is TGTGCCAGTAGTGATACGGACAGGGGTGTCCCAGATACGCAGTATTTT.

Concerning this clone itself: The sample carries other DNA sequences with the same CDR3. The CDR3, as DNA: TGTGCCAGCAGCCAAGATGGGAGCTACGAGCAGTACTTC. This gives the protein CASSQDGSYEQYF. The rearrangement joins TRBV3-1 (or the pseudogene TRBV3-2) to TRBJ2-7; D might be TRBD2 (5 bases). The CDR3 is made up of 13 amino acids. Germline CDR1 LGHDT, CDR2 YNNKEL (reference sequence). The V and J ends lost 0 bases and 3 bases respectively, with 6 bases between them.

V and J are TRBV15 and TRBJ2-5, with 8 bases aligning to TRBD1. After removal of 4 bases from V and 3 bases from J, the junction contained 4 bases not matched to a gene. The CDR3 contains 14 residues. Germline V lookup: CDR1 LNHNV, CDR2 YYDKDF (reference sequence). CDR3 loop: CATSTSTGEETQYF. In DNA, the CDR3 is TGTGCCACCAGCACGTCGACAGGGGAAGAGACCCAGTACTTC. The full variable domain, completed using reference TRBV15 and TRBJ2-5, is DAMVIQNPRYQVTQFGKPVTLSCSQTLNHNVMYWYQQKSSQAPKLLFHYYDKDFNNEADTPDNFQSRRPNTSFCFLDIRSPGLGDTAMYLCATSTSTGEETQYFGPGTRLLVL.

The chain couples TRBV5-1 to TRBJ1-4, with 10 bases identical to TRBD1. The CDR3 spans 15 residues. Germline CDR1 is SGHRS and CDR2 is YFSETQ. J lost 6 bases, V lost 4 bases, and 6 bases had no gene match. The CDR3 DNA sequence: TGCGCCAGCAGCATTTCGGGGACAGGGGATGAAAAACTGTTTTTT. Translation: CASSISGTGDEKLFF.

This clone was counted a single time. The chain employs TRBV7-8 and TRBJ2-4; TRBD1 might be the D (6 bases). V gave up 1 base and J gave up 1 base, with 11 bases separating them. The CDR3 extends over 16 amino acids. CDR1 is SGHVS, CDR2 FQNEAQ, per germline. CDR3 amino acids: CASSLEAGVAKNIQYF. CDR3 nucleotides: TGTGCCAGCAGCTTAGAAGCAGGGGTGGCCAAAAACATTCAGTACTTC.

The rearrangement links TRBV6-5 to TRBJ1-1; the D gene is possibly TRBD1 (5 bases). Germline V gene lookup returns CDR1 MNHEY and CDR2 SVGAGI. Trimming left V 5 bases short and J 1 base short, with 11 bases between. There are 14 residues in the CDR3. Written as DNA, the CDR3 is TGTGCCAGCAGTCCAGGGATGAAGAACACTGAAGCTTTCTTT. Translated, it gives CASSPGMKNTEAFF.

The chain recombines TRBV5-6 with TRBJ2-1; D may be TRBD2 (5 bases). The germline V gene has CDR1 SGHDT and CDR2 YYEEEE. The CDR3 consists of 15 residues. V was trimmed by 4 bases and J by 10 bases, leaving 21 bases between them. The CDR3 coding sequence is TGTGCCAGCAGCCGGCCGGGGTTAGATCGAGAGGAGCAGTTCTTC. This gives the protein CASSRPGLDREEQFF.

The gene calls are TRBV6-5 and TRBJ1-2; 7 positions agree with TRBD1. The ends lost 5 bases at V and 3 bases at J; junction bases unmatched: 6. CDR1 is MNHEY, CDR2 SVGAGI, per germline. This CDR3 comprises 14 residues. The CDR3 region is CASSPTGSHYGYTF. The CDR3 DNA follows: TGTGCCAGCAGTCCGACAGGGAGTCACTATGGCTACACCTTC.

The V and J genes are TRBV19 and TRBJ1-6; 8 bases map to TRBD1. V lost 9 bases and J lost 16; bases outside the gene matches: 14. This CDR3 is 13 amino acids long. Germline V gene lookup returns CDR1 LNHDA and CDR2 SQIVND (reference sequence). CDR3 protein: CASTHLRDRRLHF. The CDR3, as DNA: TGTGCCAGCACACATCTCCGGGACAGGCGACTCCACTTT.

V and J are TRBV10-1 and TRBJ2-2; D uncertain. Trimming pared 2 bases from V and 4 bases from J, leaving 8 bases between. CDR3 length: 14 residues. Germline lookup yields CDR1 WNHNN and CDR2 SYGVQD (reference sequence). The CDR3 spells CASSERGATGELFF. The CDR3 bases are TGCGCCAGCAGTGAGAGAGGAGCCACCGGGGAGCTGTTTTTT.

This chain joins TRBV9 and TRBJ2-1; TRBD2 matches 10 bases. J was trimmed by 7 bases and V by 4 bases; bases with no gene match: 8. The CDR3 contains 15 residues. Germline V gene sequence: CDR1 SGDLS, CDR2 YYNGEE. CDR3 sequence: CASSPLAGEGNEQFF. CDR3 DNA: TGTGCCAGCAGCCCCCTAGCGGGAGAGGGAAATGAGCAGTTCTTC.

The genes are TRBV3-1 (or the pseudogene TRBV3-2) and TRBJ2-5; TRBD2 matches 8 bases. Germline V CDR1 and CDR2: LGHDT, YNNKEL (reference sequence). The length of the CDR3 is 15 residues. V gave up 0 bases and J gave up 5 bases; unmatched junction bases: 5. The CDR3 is CASSQDSGAWETQYF. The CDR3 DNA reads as TGTGCCAGCAGCCAAGATAGCGGGGCTTGGGAGACCCAGTACTTC.

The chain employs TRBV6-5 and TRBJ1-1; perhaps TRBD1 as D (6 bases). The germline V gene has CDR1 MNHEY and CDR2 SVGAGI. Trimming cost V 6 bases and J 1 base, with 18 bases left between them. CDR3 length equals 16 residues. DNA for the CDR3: TGTGCCAGCAGGTACCGTATAGGACAGACGAACACTGAAGCTTTCTTT. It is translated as CASRYRIGQTNTEAFF.

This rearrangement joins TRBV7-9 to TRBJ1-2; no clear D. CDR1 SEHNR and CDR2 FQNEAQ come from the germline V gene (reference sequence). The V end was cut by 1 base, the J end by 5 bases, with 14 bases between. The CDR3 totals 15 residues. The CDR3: CASSLGRREVYGYTF. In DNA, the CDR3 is TGTGCCAGCAGCTTAGGGCGCCGGGAGGTATATGGCTACACCTTC.

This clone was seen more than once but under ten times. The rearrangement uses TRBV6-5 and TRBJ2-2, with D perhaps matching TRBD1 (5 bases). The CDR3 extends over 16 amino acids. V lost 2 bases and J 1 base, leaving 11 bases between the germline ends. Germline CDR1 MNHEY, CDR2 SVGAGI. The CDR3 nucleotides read TGTGCCAGCAGTTACCCCGGTGGACAGAACACCGGGGAGCTGTTTTTT. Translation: CASSYPGGQNTGELFF.

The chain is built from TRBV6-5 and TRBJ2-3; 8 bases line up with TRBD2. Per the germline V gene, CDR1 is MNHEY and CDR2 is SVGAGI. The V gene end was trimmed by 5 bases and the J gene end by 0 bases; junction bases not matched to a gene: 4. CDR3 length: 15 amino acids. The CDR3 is CASSTRLASTDTQYF. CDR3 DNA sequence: TGTGCCAGCAGTACACGACTAGCGAGCACAGATACGCAGTATTTT.

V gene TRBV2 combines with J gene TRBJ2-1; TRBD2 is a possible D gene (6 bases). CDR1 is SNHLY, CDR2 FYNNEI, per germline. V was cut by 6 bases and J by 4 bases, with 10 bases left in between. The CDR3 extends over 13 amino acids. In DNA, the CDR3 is TGTGCCAGCAGACGGGACTTGTACAATGAGCAGTTCTTC. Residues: CASRRDLYNEQFF.

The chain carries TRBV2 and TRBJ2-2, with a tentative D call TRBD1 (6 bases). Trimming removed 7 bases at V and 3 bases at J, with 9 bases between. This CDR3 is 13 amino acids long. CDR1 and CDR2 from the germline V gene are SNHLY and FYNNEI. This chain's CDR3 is CASKGHHTGELFF. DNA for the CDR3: TGTGCCAGCAAGGGACATCACACCGGGGAGCTGTTTTTT.

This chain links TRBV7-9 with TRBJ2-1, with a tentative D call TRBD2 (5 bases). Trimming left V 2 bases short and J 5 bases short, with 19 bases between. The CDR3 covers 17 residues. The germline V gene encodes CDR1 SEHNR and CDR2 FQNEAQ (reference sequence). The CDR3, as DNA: TGTGCCAGCAGCTTAATTGCTCCTAGCCCCCCGAACAATGAGCAGTTCTTC. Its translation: CASSLIAPSPPNNEQFF.

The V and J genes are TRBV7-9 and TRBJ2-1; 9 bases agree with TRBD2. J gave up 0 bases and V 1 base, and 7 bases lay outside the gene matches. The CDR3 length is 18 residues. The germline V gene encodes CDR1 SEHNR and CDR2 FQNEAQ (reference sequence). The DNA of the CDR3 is TGTGCCAGCAGCTTAGTCGTAGGCGGGAGGGGCTCCTACAATGAGCAGTTCTTC. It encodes CASSLVVGGRGSYNEQFF.

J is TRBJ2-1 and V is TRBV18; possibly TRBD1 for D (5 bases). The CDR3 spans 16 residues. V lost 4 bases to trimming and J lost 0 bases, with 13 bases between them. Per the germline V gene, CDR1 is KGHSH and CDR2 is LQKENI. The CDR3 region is CASSRQTVSSYNEQFF. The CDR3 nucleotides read TGTGCCAGCTCACGACAGACGGTCAGCTCCTACAATGAGCAGTTCTTC.

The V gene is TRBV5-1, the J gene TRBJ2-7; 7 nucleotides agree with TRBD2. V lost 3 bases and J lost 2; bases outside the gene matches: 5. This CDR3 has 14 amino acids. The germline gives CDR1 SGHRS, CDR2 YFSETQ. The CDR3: CASSSGLGTYEQYF. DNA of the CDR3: TGCGCCAGCAGCTCAGGACTAGGCACCTACGAGCAGTACTTC.

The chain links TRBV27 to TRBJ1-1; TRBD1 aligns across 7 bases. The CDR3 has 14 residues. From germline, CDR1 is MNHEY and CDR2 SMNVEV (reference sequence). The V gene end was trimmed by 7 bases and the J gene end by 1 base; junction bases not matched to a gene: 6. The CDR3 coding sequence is TGTGCCAGCACCCGGACAGGCCAGAACACTGAAGCTTTCTTT. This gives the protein CASTRTGQNTEAFF.

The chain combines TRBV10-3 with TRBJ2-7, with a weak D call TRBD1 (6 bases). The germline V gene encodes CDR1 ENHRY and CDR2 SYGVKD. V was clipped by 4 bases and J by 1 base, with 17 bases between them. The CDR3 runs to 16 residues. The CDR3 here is CAISAPTGTPSYEQYF. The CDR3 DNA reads TGTGCCATCAGTGCCCCAACCGGGACACCTTCCTACGAGCAGTACTTC.

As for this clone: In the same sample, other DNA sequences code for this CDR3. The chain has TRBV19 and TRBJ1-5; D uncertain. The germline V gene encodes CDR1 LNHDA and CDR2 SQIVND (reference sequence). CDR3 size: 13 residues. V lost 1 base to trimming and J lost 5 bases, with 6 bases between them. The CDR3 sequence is CASSIGGDQPQHF. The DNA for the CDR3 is TGTGCCAGTAGTATAGGCGGTGATCAGCCCCAGCATTTT.